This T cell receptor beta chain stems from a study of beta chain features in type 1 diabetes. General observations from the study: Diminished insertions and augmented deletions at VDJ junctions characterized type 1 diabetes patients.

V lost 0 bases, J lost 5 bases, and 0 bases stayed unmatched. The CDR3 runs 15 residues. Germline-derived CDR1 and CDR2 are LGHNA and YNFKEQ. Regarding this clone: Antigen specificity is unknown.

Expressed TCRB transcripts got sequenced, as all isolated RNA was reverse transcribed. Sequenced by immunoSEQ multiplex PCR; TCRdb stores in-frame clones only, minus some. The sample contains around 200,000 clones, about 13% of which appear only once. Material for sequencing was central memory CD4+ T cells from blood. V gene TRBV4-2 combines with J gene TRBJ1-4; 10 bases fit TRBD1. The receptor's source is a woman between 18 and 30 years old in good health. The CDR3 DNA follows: TGTGCCAGCAGCCAAGAGGGACAGGGGAATGAAAAACTGTTTTTT. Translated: CASSQEGQGNEKLFF.